This note documents a single T cell receptor (beta chain) sequence. Its antigen is not known. This entry is derived from a study of cytomegalovirus exposure and HLA in healthy donors. Whole-study context: A prior analysis found 117 million unique TCR beta sequences from around 180 million T cells.

PCR employed 60 Vbeta and 13 Jbeta primers. Repertoires were generated with immunoSEQ multiplex PCR, while TCRdb's copy carries only in-frame clones and drops some. The sample lists approximately 160,000 clones; about three quarters were seen once. Notes on the study in general: The study labeled 164 TCR beta chains cytomegalovirus-associated.

Sequenced input: PBMCs. This receptor was taken from a man between 18 and 35 years old in good health and CMV-seronegative.

In nucleotides, the CDR3 is TGTGCCAGCAGCTTTCTAGCGTTAACCGGGGAGCTGTTTTTT. This translates into CASSFLALTGELFF. This rearrangement joins TRBV7-8 to TRBJ2-2, with a possible D match to TRBD2 (6 bases). Trimming took off 3 bases at V and 5 bases at J, with 10 bases between the two ends. This CDR3 has 14 residues. Looked up from germline, CDR1 is SGHVS and CDR2 is FQNEAQ.